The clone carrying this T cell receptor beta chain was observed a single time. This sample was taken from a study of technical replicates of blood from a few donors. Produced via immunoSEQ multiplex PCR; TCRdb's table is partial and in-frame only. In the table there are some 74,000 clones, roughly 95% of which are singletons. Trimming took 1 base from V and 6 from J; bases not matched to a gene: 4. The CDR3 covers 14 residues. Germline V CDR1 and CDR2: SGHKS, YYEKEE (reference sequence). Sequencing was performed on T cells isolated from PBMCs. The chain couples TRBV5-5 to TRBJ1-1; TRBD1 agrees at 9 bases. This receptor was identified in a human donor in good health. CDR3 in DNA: TGTGCCAGCAGCTTGTGGGACAGGGACCCTGAAGCTTTCTTT. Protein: CASSLWDRDPEAFF. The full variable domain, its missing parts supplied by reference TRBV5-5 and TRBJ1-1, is DAGVTQSPTHLIKTRGQQVTLRCSPISGHKSVSWYQQVLGQGPQFIFQYYEKEERGRGNFPDRFSARQFPNYSSELNVNALLLGDSALYLCASSLWDRDPEAFFGQGTRLTVV.